This TCR beta chain was observed in a study of T cell responses to AZD1222 COVID-19 vaccine. The CDR3 runs to 16 residues. Germline V gene lookup returns CDR1 SGHVS and CDR2 FNYEAQ. Points on this clone: The junction and the germline gene differ at one end; a read error may be behind it.

Data came from immunoSEQ multiplex PCR; TCRdb stores just in-frame clones and leaves some out. The data show about 120,000 clones, 85% to 95% seen once. The chain uses TRBV7-6 and TRBJ2-5; TRBD1 or TRBD2 may be the D gene (5 bases each). The sequence derives from an adult in good health. Sample: peripheral blood, taken on day 0 of AZD1222 vaccination. The DNA of the CDR3 is TGTGCCAGCAGCGTAGCCGGGACGAAAGACCAAGAGACCCAGTACTTC. Translating it yields CASSVAGTKDQETQYF.